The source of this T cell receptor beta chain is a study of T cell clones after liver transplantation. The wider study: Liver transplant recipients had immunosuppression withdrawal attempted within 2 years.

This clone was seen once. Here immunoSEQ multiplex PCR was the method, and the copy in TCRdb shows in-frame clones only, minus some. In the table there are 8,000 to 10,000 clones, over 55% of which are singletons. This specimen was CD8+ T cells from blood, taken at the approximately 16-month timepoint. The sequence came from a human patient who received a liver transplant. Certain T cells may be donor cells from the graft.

CDR3: CASSIRGGYEQYF. Here the CDR3 DNA reads TGTGCCAGTAGTATACGGGGTGGTTACGAGCAGTACTTC. The chain recombines TRBV19 with TRBJ2-7; D perhaps matches TRBD2 (5 bases). The CDR3 contains 13 residues. V was shortened by 2 bases and J by 4 bases, with 9 bases between the two germline ends. Germline CDR1 LNHDA, CDR2 SQIVND (reference sequence).